The source of this T cell receptor beta chain is a study of shared T cell receptors in the human thymus. The table came from immunoSEQ multiplex PCR; TCRdb's copy has only in-frame clones and leaves some out. Of some 660,000 clones in the sample, about 90% were seen once. Separately, the same data were catalogued under a study of human thymus T cells. That paper states: Finnish infants who were healthy and having corrective surgery for congenital heart defects made up the donors. The thymus was resected at corrective cardiac surgery.

This receptor was identified in a boy in the first two years of life with a congenital heart defect. The specimen was thymocytes.

In DNA, the CDR3 is TGTGCCAGCAGTTCGACAACGATGAACACTGAAGCTTTCTTT. Translated, it gives CASSSTTMNTEAFF. The V gene is TRBV6-6, the J gene TRBJ1-1, with D unresolved. The V gene's germline CDR1 is MNHNY and CDR2 SVGAGI (reference sequence). CDR3 size: 14 residues. Trimming shortened V by 4 bases and J by 0 bases, and 9 bases separated the two germline ends.